The present T cell receptor beta chain was sequenced within a study of OX40 agonist ivuxolimab in advanced cancers. Across the whole study: Eligibility admitted prior anti-PD-1, anti-PD-L1 or anti-CTLA-4 therapy; roughly 39% had some.

Trimming removed 10 bases at V and 0 bases at J, with 19 bases between. The V gene's germline CDR1 is SGHNT and CDR2 YENEEA. The CDR3 loop spans 15 amino acids. Profiled with immunoSEQ multiplex PCR; TCRdb holds only in-frame clones, not every one. The table lists 59,000 or so clones, around 82% of them singletons. The receptor's source is an adult with an advanced solid tumor such as melanoma, head and neck, liver or kidney cancer. The sample in question was CD4+ or CD8+ T cells sorted from blood, obtained in a trial of the OX40 agonist ivuxolimab. The V call is TRBV11-3, the J call TRBJ2-7; D possibly corresponds to TRBD2 (5 bases). The CDR3 nucleotides read TGTGCCAACGGCCCCTCGAGGACTCTCTCCTACGAGCAGTACTTC. Translation: CANGPSRTLSYEQYF.